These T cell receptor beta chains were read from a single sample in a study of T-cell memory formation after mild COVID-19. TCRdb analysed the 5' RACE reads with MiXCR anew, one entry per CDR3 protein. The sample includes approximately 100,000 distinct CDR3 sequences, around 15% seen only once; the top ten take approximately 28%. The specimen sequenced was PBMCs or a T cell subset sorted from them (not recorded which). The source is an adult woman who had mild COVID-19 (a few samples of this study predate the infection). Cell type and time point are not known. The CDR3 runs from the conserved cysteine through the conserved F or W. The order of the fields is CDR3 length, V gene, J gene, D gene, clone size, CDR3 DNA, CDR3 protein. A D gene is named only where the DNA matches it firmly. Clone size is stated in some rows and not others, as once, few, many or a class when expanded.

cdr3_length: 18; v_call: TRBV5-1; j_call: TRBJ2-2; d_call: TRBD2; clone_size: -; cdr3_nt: TGCGCCAGCAGCCCGTTGACACTAGCGGAGGCGAACACCGGGGAGCTGTTTTTT; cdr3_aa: CASSPLTLAEANTGELFF
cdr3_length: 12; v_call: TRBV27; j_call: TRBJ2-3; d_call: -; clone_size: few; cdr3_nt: TGTGCCAGCGGCTTGGGGGAGGATACGCAGTATTTT; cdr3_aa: CASGLGEDTQYF
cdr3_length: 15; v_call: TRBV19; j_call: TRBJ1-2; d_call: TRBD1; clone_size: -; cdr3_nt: TGTGCCAGTCAACTCGGCGGGACAGGGCTGTATGGCTACACCTTC; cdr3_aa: CASQLGGTGLYGYTF
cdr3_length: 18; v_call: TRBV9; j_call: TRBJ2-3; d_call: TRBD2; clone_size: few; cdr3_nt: TGTGCCAGCAGCCCCCGCCCGGGACTAGATATTTTTACAGATACGCAGTATTTT; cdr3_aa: CASSPRPGLDIFTDTQYF
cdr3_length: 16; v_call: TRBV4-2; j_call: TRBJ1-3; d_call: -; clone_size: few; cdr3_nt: TGTGCCAGCAGCCAAGAGGGGGGTTACTCTGGAAACACCATATATTTT; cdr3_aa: CASSQEGGYSGNTIYF
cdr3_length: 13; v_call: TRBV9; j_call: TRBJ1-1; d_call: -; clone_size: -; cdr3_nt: TGTGCCAGCAGCGTAGGAGGGGACACTGAAGCTTTCTTT; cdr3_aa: CASSVGGDTEAFF
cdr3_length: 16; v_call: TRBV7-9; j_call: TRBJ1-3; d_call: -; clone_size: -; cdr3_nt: TGTGCCAGCAGCCTCCAACCACCTTTCTCTGGAAACACCATATATTTT; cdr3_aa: CASSLQPPFSGNTIYF
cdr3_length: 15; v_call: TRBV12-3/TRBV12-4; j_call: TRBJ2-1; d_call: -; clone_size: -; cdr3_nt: TGTGCCAGCAGTCGTCTGGCCGATATGGACAATGAGCAGTTCTTC; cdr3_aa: CASSRLADMDNEQFF
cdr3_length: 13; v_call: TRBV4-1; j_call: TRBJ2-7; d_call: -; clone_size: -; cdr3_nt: TGCGCCAGCAGCCAAGATTTGAGGAGCGAGCAGTACTTC; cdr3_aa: CASSQDLRSEQYF
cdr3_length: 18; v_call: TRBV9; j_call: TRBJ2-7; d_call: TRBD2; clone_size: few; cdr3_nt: TGTGCCAGCAGCGTAGGAGACACGAGACTAGCGGGCGCCTACGAGCAGTACTTC; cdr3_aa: CASSVGDTRLAGAYEQYF
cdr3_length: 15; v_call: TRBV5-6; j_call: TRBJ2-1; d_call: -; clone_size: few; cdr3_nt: TGTGCCAGCAGCTATGGACAGCCCTCCTACAATGAGCAGTTCTTC; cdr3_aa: CASSYGQPSYNEQFF
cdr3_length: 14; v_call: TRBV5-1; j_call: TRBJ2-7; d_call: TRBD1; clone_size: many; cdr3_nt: TGCGCCAGCAGCTCAGGGACAGGGTCCTACGAGCAGTACTTC; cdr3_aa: CASSSGTGSYEQYF
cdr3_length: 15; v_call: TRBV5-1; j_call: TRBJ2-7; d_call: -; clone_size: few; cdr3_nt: TGCGCCAGCAGCCTCTGGGCAGGAGATGCCTACGAGCAGTACTTC; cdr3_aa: CASSLWAGDAYEQYF
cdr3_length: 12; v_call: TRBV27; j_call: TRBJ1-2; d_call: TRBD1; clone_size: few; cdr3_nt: TGTGCCAGCAGAGACAGGGGCTATGGCTACACCTTC; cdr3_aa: CASRDRGYGYTF
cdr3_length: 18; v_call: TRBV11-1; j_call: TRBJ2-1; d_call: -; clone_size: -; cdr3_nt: TGTGCCAGCAGCTCCCTCAGCGTACCGGGACGTAAGGACAATGAGCAGTTATTC; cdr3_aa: CASSSLSVPGRKDNEQLF
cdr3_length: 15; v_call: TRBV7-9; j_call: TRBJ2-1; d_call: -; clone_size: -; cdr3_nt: TGTGCCAGCAGCTGGCGGACAAAAAGTAGGAATGAGCAGTTCTTC; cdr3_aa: CASSWRTKSRNEQFF
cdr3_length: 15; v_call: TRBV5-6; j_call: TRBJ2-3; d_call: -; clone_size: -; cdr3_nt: TGTGCCAGCAGCTTGGCCGGGACGGCCACAGATACGCAGTATTTT; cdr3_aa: CASSLAGTATDTQYF
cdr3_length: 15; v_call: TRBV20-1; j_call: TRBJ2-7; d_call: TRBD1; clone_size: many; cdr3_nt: TGCAGTGCTAGAGATATAGGGACAGGGACCTACGAGCAGTACTTC; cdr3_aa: CSARDIGTGTYEQYF